This record concerns one TCR beta chain sequence. Its specificity is unknown. The data stem from a study of T cell responses to AZD1222 COVID-19 vaccine. Looking at the study overall: Pooling of second doses given at about 4 or about 12 weeks was done.

Findings of the study overall: The sample set comprised mostly white British donors with more females, and clonal diversity was possibly underestimated.

Produced via immunoSEQ multiplex PCR; TCRdb's table is partial and in-frame only. The table has some 180,000 clones, 85% to 95% seen once. CDR3 length: 12 residues. This TCR was recovered from an adult in good health. The chain has TRBV12-3 or TRBV12-4 and TRBJ2-1; D may match TRBD1 or TRBD2 (5 bases each). The sample was peripheral blood, taken on day 0 of AZD1222 vaccination. The CDR3 DNA reads TGTGCATGGGGGTCCTCCTACAATGAGCAGTTCTTC. Protein: CAWGSSYNEQFF.